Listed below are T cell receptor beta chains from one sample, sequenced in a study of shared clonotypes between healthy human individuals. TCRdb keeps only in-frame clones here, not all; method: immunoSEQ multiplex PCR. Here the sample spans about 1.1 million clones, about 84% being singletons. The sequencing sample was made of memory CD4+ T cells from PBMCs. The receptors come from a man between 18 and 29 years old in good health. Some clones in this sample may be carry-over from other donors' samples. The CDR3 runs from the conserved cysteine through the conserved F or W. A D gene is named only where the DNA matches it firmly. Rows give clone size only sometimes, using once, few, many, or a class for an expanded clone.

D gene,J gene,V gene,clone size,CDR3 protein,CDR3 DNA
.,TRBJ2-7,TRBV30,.,CAWRLYGKGYEQYF,TGTGCCTGGAGACTTTACGGGAAAGGCTACGAGCAGTACTTC
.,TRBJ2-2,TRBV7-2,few,CASSRQAEGELFF,TGTGCCAGCAGCAGACAAGCGGAGGGGGAGCTGTTTTTT
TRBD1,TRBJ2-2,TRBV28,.,CASSSPGQGAGNTGELFF,TGTGCCAGCAGTTCACCGGGACAGGGGGCCGGCAACACCGGGGAGCTGTTTTTT
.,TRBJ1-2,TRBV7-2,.,CASHPRAGLANYGYTF,TGTGCCAGCCACCCGCGGGCAGGCTTAGCTAACTATGGCTACACCTTC
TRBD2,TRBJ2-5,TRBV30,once,CAWSVLAGVFETQYF,TGTGCCTGGAGTGTACTAGCGGGAGTTTTCGAGACCCAGTACTTC
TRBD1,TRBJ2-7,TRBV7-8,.,CASSQQKWDRAYEQYF,TGTGCCAGCAGCCAACAAAAATGGGACAGGGCCTACGAGCAGTACTTC
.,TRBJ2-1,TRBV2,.,CASSPSTAAVNEQFF,TGTGCCAGCAGTCCGAGTACGGCTGCGGTGAATGAGCAGTTCTTC
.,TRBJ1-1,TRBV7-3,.,CASSEQPNTEAFF,TGTGCCAGCTCTGAGCAGCCGAACACTGAAGCTTTCTTT
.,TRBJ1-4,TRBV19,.,CASSIAGRGEKLFF,TGTGCCAGTAGTATAGCCGGGCGCGGTGAAAAACTGTTTTTT
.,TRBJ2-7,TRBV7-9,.,CASSLSPTYEQYF,TGTGCCAGCAGCTTAAGTCCCACCTACGAGCAGTACTTC
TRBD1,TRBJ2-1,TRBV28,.,CASRTGQGSYNEQFF,TGTGCCAGCAGGACGGGACAGGGCTCCTACAATGAGCAGTTCTTC
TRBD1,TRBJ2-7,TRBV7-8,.,CASSSQYRGAGEQYF,TGTGCCAGCAGCTCCCAGTACAGGGGGGCGGGGGAGCAGTACTTC
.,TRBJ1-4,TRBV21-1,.,CASSKGGPTEGANEKLFF,TGTGCCAGCAGCAAAGGAGGTCCTACGGAGGGGGCAAATGAAAAACTGTTTTTT
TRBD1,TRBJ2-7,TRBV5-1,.,CASSPGTGGHEQYF,TGCGCCAGCAGCCCCGGGACAGGGGGCCACGAGCAGTACTTC
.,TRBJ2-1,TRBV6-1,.,CASSLDLNNEQFF,TGTGCCAGCAGTCTAGACCTGAACAATGAGCAGTTCTTC
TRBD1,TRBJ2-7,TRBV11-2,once,CASSSRDRGYEQYF,TGTGCCAGCAGCTCCAGGGACAGGGGTTACGAGCAGTACTTC
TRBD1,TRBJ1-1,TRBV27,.,CASRPGQGRANTEAFF,TGTGCCAGCAGGCCGGGACAGGGGAGGGCGAACACTGAAGCTTTCTTT
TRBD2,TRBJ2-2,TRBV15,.,CATTQSYPGLAGVTGELFF,TGTGCCACCACCCAATCTTACCCGGGACTAGCGGGAGTCACCGGGGAGCTGTTTTTT
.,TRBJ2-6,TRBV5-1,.,CASSLDTGAGANVLTF,TGCGCCAGCAGCTTGGATACGGGGGCTGGGGCCAACGTCCTGACTTTC
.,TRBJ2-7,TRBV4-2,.,CASSQELVNYEQYF,TGTGCCAGCAGCCAAGAGCTAGTTAACTACGAGCAGTACTTC
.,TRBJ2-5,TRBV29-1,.,CSVEDYRAGQQETQYF,TGCAGCGTTGAAGATTACCGGGCAGGGCAACAAGAGACCCAGTACTTC
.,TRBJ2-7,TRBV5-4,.,CASSPPGLGSGEQYF,TGTGCCAGCAGCCCTCCCGGACTGGGGTCCGGCGAGCAGTACTTC
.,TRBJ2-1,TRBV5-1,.,CASSFSEGYNEQFF,TGCGCCAGCAGCTTCTCAGAGGGATACAATGAGCAGTTCTTC